The clone carrying this T cell receptor beta chain was observed at least ten times. As yet, its antigen is unknown. The sample comes from a study of T cells in Graves' hyperthyroidism and ophthalmopathy. General study results and limits: Ophthalmopathy and stable hyperthyroidism were separated by a 13 V-J model. The model anticipated ophthalmopathy a median approximately six months pre-onset.

There were TCR beta CDR3 regions amplified from RNA transcripts. The HTBI set primed first-round TCR CDR3 RT-PCR. TCRdb passed the multiplex PCR reads through MiXCR, listing each CDR3 protein once. The table includes 90,000 to 120,000 distinct CDR3 sequences, 15% to 20% detected once. Graves' hyperthyroidism is called stable when ophthalmopathy does not progress within 18 months. V lost 6 bases, J lost 1 base, and 3 bases stayed unmatched. The CDR3 extends over 14 amino acids. Germline V gene lookup returns CDR1 MDHEN and CDR2 SYDVKM. The chain couples TRBV28 to TRBJ1-3; 7 nucleotides match TRBD1. This TCR came from a woman aged 45-59 years with Graves' hyperthyroidism. Sequenced material: blood. CDR3 residues: CASRGGPSGNTIYF. The CDR3 region has the DNA TGTGCCAGCAGAGGGGGCCCGTCTGGAAACACCATATATTTT. Supplemented by reference TRBV28 and TRBJ1-3, the full variable domain reads DVKVTQSSRYLVKRTGEKVFLECVQDMDHENMFWYRQDPGLGLRLIYFSYDVKMKEKGDIPEGYSVSREKKERFSLILESASTNQTSMYLCASRGGPSGNTIYFGEGSWLTVV.